The sequence of this T cell receptor beta chain was determined in a study of OX40 agonist ivuxolimab in advanced cancers. Only in-frame clones appear in the TCRdb table, and some are missing; sequencing was by immunoSEQ multiplex PCR. The sample shows 55,000 to 65,000 clones, around 85% of them seen only once. The V and J ends lost 2 bases and 9 bases respectively, with 14 bases between them. This CDR3 spans 14 amino acids. Germline V gene lookup returns CDR1 ENHRY and CDR2 SYGVKD. This receptor was taken from an adult with an advanced solid tumor such as melanoma, head and neck, liver or kidney cancer. The material was CD4+ or CD8+ T cells sorted from blood, obtained in a trial of the OX40 agonist ivuxolimab. The rearrangement uses TRBV10-3 and TRBJ1-5; TRBD1 might be the D (5 bases). CDR3 residues: CAISEVTGYGPQHF. CDR3 bases: TGTGCCATCAGTGAGGTCACAGGTTACGGGCCCCAGCATTTT.